The 17 T cell receptor beta chains presented below share a single source sample, sequenced in a study of OX40 agonist ivuxolimab in advanced cancers. Profiled with immunoSEQ multiplex PCR; TCRdb holds only in-frame clones, not every one. The repertoire holds more than 60,000 clones, with 85% to 90% as singletons. Sequenced here: CD4+ or CD8+ T cells sorted from blood, sampled in a trial of the OX40 agonist ivuxolimab. The receptor source for this set is an adult with an advanced solid tumor such as melanoma, head and neck, liver or kidney cancer.

The V gene is TRBV28, the J gene TRBJ2-1; no clear D. CDR1 and CDR2 (germline): MDHEN, SYDVKM. Deletions cut 4 bases from V and 2 bases from J, with 15 bases between. This CDR3 is 16 amino acids long. The CDR3 loop is CASSSSARGAYNEQFF. The CDR3 DNA is TGTGCCAGCAGTTCCTCAGCGAGAGGAGCCTACAATGAGCAGTTCTTC.

This clone was recorded once. J is TRBJ2-1 and V is TRBV6-1, with no clear D. The germline V and J ends were trimmed by 0 bases and 8 bases, with 8 bases remaining between them. The CDR3 consists of 13 residues. Looked up from germline, CDR1 is MNHNS and CDR2 is SASEGT. CDR3 in DNA: TGTGCCAGCAGTGAAGCGCATCAGCATGAGCAGTTCTTC. Protein: CASSEAHQHEQFF.

The gene calls are TRBV7-9 and TRBJ2-7; D may be TRBD1 (6 bases). Germline-derived CDR1 and CDR2 are SEHNR and FQNEAQ (reference sequence). The V end lost 1 base, the J end lost 2 bases, and 24 bases lay between the germline ends. The CDR3 contains 19 residues. CDR3 amino acids: CASSLGRARGAGEAYEQYF. In DNA form, the CDR3 reads TGTGCCAGCAGCTTAGGACGCGCCAGGGGAGCCGGAGAAGCCTACGAGCAGTACTTC.

The genes are TRBV27 and TRBJ1-1; D is unresolved. The CDR3 runs 12 residues. Germline assignment: CDR1 MNHEY and CDR2 SMNVEV (reference sequence). The ends were cut back, 6 bases at V and 5 bases at J, with 10 bases in the middle. CDR3 residues: CASRERGTEAFF. CDR3 bases: TGTGCCAGCAGGGAGAGAGGGACTGAAGCTTTCTTT.

V gene TRBV5-4 combines with J gene TRBJ1-2, with a weak D call TRBD1 (5 bases). The CDR3 is made up of 14 amino acids. Trimming removed 4 bases at V and 3 bases at J, with 13 bases between. CDR1 and CDR2 from the germline V gene are SGHNT and YYREEE (reference sequence). The CDR3 coding sequence is TGTGCCAGCAGCCCCGGTGGGACTGACTATGGCTACACCTTC. Translated: CASSPGGTDYGYTF. The full variable domain, completed using reference TRBV5-4 and TRBJ1-2, is ETGVTQSPTHLIKTRGQQVTLRCSSQSGHNTVSWYQQALGQGPQFIFQYYREEENGRGNFPPRFSGLQFPNYSSELNVNALELDDSALYLCASSPGGTDYGYTFGSGTRLTVV.

This chain joins TRBV27 and TRBJ1-1; a weak D match, TRBD1 (5 bases). V lost 1 base to trimming and J lost 8 bases, with 8 bases between them. The CDR3 spans 12 residues. In germline, CDR1 is MNHEY, CDR2 SMNVEV (reference sequence). CDR3 in DNA: TGTGCCAGCAGTTTATGGGGGGACGAAGCTTTCTTT. This translates into CASSLWGDEAFF.

This rearrangement joins TRBV2 to TRBJ2-7; D possibly corresponds to TRBD2 (6 bases). This CDR3 is 17 amino acids long. CDR1 SNHLY and CDR2 FYNNEI come from the germline V gene. Trimming left V 3 bases short and J 5 bases short, with 23 bases between. In DNA, the CDR3 is TGTGCCAGCAGTGATCTTCTGCAGGACCAGGGAGGAAACGAGCAGTACTTC. Amino acids: CASSDLLQDQGGNEQYF.

This clone was seen a few times. This chain links TRBV7-9 with TRBJ2-2; maybe TRBD2 (5 bases). The CDR3 has 16 residues. Trimming pared 5 bases from V and 1 base from J, leaving 14 bases between. Germline V gene lookup returns CDR1 SEHNR and CDR2 FQNEAQ (reference sequence). CDR3 region: CASSVGILQNTGELFF. The CDR3 region has the DNA TGTGCCAGCAGCGTCGGGATTCTCCAGAACACCGGGGAGCTGTTTTTT.

The gene calls are TRBV29-1 and TRBJ2-2; no reliable D call. The CDR3 covers 12 residues. The ends were cut back, 4 bases at V and 1 base at J, with 4 bases in the middle. The V gene's germline CDR1 is SQVTM and CDR2 ANQGSEA. CDR3 residues: CSVVRNTGELFF. In DNA, the CDR3 is TGCAGCGTTGTACGGAACACCGGGGAGCTGTTTTTT.

The rearrangement joins TRBV10-3 to TRBJ2-7; D call uncertain. The V gene lost 0 bases and the J gene lost 9 bases, with 15 bases spanning the gap. Germline lookup yields CDR1 ENHRY and CDR2 SYGVKD. The CDR3 is 14 amino acids. CDR3: CAISESNGAPGQYF. The CDR3 DNA reads as TGTGCCATCAGTGAGTCAAACGGAGCCCCTGGGCAGTACTTC.

A single count supports this clone. V and J are TRBV28 and TRBJ2-2; 9 bases align to TRBD2. Germline V gene sequence: CDR1 MDHEN, CDR2 SYDVKM. V lost 5 bases, J lost 4 bases, and 14 bases stayed unmatched. This CDR3 has 18 amino acids. The chain's CDR3 is CASSLTPTSGLSTGELFF. CDR3 coding DNA: TGTGCCAGCAGTCTAACCCCGACTAGCGGCTTGTCCACCGGGGAGCTGTTTTTT.

This chain joins TRBV2 and TRBJ2-2; D possibly matches TRBD1 or TRBD2 (6 bases each). This CDR3 has 17 residues. Germline V gives CDR1 SNHLY, CDR2 FYNNEI. Trimming pared 3 bases from V and 0 bases from J, leaving 14 bases between. The CDR3 is CASSDGGRFPNTGELFF. CDR3 coding DNA: TGTGCCAGCAGTGATGGGGGGCGATTCCCGAACACCGGGGAGCTGTTTTTT.

The genes are TRBV30 and TRBJ2-1; 10 bases are a match to TRBD1. Per the germline V gene, CDR1 is GTSNPN and CDR2 is SVGIG (reference sequence). The CDR3 is made up of 12 amino acids. J gave up 12 bases and V 3 bases, and 5 bases lay outside the gene matches. CDR3 sequence: CAWSGTGEGQFF. CDR3 in DNA: TGTGCCTGGAGCGGGACAGGGGAGGGGCAGTTCTTC.

The rearrangement links TRBV18 to TRBJ2-3; 9 bases fit TRBD2. Germline V gives CDR1 KGHSH, CDR2 LQKENI. V trimming: 5 bases; J trimming: 4 bases; junction bases outside the gene matches: 7. This CDR3 is 15 amino acids long. In nucleotides, the CDR3 is TGTGCCAGCTCATACATAGCGGGAGTCGCAGATACGCAGTATTTT. It specifies CASSYIAGVADTQYF.

The V and J genes are TRBV19 and TRBJ1-5; D uncertain. CDR3 length equals 13 residues. Germline values: CDR1 LNHDA, CDR2 SQIVND (reference sequence). Trimming shortened V by 9 bases and J by 7 bases, and 16 bases separated the two germline ends. CDR3 sequence reads: CASDGFGPQPQHF. DNA of the CDR3: TGTGCCAGCGATGGATTCGGACCACAGCCCCAGCATTTT.

The V and J genes are TRBV29-1 and TRBJ2-7; 10 positions match TRBD1. With V trimmed by 4 bases and J by 3 bases, 0 bases remained unmatched. In germline, CDR1 is SQVTM, CDR2 ANQGSEA. CDR3 length equals 12 residues. In DNA, the CDR3 is TGCAGCGTTGGGACAGGGGGCTACGAGCAGTACTTC. Its protein product is CSVGTGGYEQYF.

About this clone itself: Sequence at one end of the junction differs from germline and may be a read error. The genes are TRBV4-2 and TRBJ2-7; 7 bases map to TRBD2. The CDR3 is made up of 13 amino acids. The germline gives CDR1 LGHNA, CDR2 YNFKEQ. CDR3: CASSQDQGGRIGF. In nucleotides, the CDR3 is TGTGCCAGCAGCCAAGATCAGGGCGGGAGAATCGGGTTC.